Included here is one TCR beta chain sequence, with context. Its antigen is unknown. These data belong to a study of OX40 agonist ivuxolimab in advanced cancers. Study background: The patients received agonistic anti-OX40 (CD134) antibody ivuxolimab. General study findings and limits: Clones of CD4+ and CD8+ blood T cells grew by week 6 at doses of 0.1 to 3.0 mg/kg.

The method was immunoSEQ multiplex PCR; TCRdb's version includes in-frame clones alone and lacks a portion of them. The sample lists 55,000 to 70,000 clones, over 80% occurring once. Per germline, CDR1 MNHNS and CDR2 SASEGT. There are 14 residues in the CDR3. Trimming shortened V by 1 base and J by 3 bases, and 9 bases separated the two germline ends. The material sequenced was CD4+ or CD8+ T cells sorted from blood, taken in a trial of the OX40 agonist ivuxolimab. The rearrangement joins TRBV6-1 to TRBJ1-2; D is perhaps TRBD1 (6 bases). This sequence was found in an adult with an advanced solid tumor such as melanoma, head and neck, liver or kidney cancer. CDR3 residues: CASSEVRGDYGYTF. The CDR3 region has the DNA TGTGCCAGCAGTGAAGTAAGGGGGGACTATGGCTACACCTTC.